The text below deals with one TCR beta chain. How the authors handled the data: Counts of nucleated cells, estimated from reference gene primer amplification, were obtained. The method was immunoSEQ multiplex PCR; TCRdb's version includes in-frame clones alone and lacks a portion of them. V, J and clone size are those of that table, while D and trimming were read from the DNA. The sample has about 42,000 clones, around four fifths seen once; the top ten hold 5% to 7%. The entry originates in a study of blood T cell repertoires in COVID-19. Study as a whole: The samples span acute and convalescent COVID-19 from the United States, Italy and Spain. PBMCs, B-cell-depleted T cells, or T cells provided the cDNA or gDNA that made up the material.

The junction had 13 bases not matched to a gene; V was cut back by 7 bases and J by 5 bases. Per the germline V gene, CDR1 is LNHDA and CDR2 is SQIVND (reference sequence). The CDR3 is made up of 16 amino acids. This rearrangement joins TRBV19 to TRBJ2-4, with 8 bases matching TRBD2. Sequencing input: peripheral blood. This clonotype was obtained from a man over 45 with active COVID-19. The CDR3 DNA follows: TGTGCCAGTACCAGTATCGGGGGGGGCGAGCAAAACATTCAGTACTTC. It yields the protein CASTSIGGGEQNIQYF.